The 10 T cell receptor beta chains in this list originate from one sample, sequenced in a study of shared clonotypes between healthy human individuals. CD8 cells regarded as naive lacked CD45RO, were positively chosen for CCR7, and omitted terminally differentiated effector memory CD45RA+ cells. TCRdb keeps only in-frame clones here, not all; method: immunoSEQ multiplex PCR. This table holds approximately 600,000 clones, 95% found once. Sequencing input: naive CD8+ T cells sorted from blood. Every receptor here comes from a woman in her 30s in good health.

V gene TRBV6-1 combines with J gene TRBJ1-3; 7 bases fit TRBD1. CDR1 is MNHNS and CDR2 is SASEGT in the germline V gene. The CDR3 totals 19 residues. V shed 2 bases, J shed 0 bases, and the junction held 13 bases outside the gene matches. CDR3 nucleotides: TGTGCCAGCAGTGAAATCGGGGTCAGGGGGATTCACTCTGGAAACACCATATATTTT. Its protein is CASSEIGVRGIHSGNTIYF.

V and J are TRBV5-4 and TRBJ1-1; D might be TRBD1 (5 bases). V lost 4 bases, J lost 3 bases, and 10 bases lay in between. The germline gives CDR1 SGHNT, CDR2 YYREEE (reference sequence). The CDR3 is 13 residues long. This CDR3 is CASSPPGDTEAFF. CDR3 bases: TGTGCCAGCAGCCCCCCGGGGGACACTGAAGCTTTCTTT.

This sequence joins TRBV9 and TRBJ1-6; no clear D. The CDR3 extends over 14 amino acids. Germline loops: CDR1 SGDLS, CDR2 YYNGEE. V dropped 3 bases and J dropped 7 bases, with 11 bases sitting between them. The CDR3 DNA reads TGTGCCAGCAGCGACGACGGACTAAATTCACCCCTCCACTTT. Residues: CASSDDGLNSPLHF.

The rearrangement uses TRBV20-1 and TRBJ1-2; the D is unclear. CDR3 length: 11 residues. Germline values: CDR1 DFQATT, CDR2 SNEGSKA (reference sequence). Deletions cut 6 bases from V and 2 bases from J, with 7 bases between. The CDR3 sequence is CSALVNYGYTF. The CDR3 region has the DNA TGCAGTGCCCTCGTAAACTATGGCTACACCTTC.

The J gene is TRBJ2-5, the V gene TRBV29-1, with a possible D match to TRBD1 (6 bases). The J call may not be correct, given that the DNA end is closer to TRBJ2-7. CDR3 length: 14 amino acids. The germline V gene encodes CDR1 SQVTM and CDR2 ANQGSEA. This CDR3 is CSVEDQGILDEQYF. CDR3 nucleotide sequence: TGCAGCGTTGAAGATCAGGGGATCCTGGACGAGCAGTACTTC.

The chain employs TRBV5-1 and TRBJ2-2, with a possible D match to TRBD1 (6 bases). Germline CDR1 and CDR2: SGHRS and YFSETQ. The ends were cut back, 4 bases at V and 5 bases at J, with 21 bases in the middle. There are 17 residues in the CDR3. The CDR3 DNA reads as TGCGCCAGCAGCCAGTTTTTGGGCAGGGGACATACCGGGGAGCTGTTTTTT. It specifies CASSQFLGRGHTGELFF.

As for this clone: This sample also contains other DNA sequences that code for the same CDR3. J is TRBJ2-7 and V is TRBV9, with 8 nucleotides matching TRBD2. The CDR3 length is 15 residues. J lost 2 bases, V lost 2 bases, and 6 bases had no gene match. Germline values: CDR1 SGDLS, CDR2 YYNGEE. The CDR3 bases are TGTGCCAGCAGCGTGGGTAGCGGGGCTACCTACGAGCAGTACTTC. Encoded protein: CASSVGSGATYEQYF.

J is TRBJ2-2 and V is TRBV14; 7 bases fit TRBD2. The germline V gene has CDR1 SGHDN and CDR2 FVKESK. CDR3 length: 15 residues. The V segment lost 5 bases and the J segment 0 bases; nucleotides outside the gene matches: 3. The CDR3 region is CASSVGTTNTGELFF. The CDR3 DNA reads as TGTGCCAGCAGCGTCGGGACTACGAACACCGGGGAGCTGTTTTTT.

This sequence joins TRBV5-1 and TRBJ2-5, with 9 bases identical to TRBD1. CDR1 is SGHRS and CDR2 is YFSETQ in the germline V gene. Losses at the gene ends were 4 bases for V and 4 bases for J; bases not matched to a gene: 8. This CDR3 region has 15 residues. CDR3 loop: CASSPNDRGSETQYF. CDR3 nucleotides: TGCGCCAGCAGCCCAAACGACAGGGGGTCAGAGACCCAGTACTTC.

This chain uses TRBV25-1 with TRBJ2-7; D remains ambiguous. Germline V gene sequence: CDR1 MGHDK, CDR2 SYGVNS. This CDR3 comprises 12 residues. V lost 6 bases, J lost 1 base, and 7 bases lay in between. The CDR3, as DNA: TGTGCCAGCAGCGACCCGTCCTACGAGCAGTACTTC. Translating it yields CASSDPSYEQYF.